Listed below are T cell receptor beta chains from one sample, sequenced in a study of T cell responses to AZD1222 COVID-19 vaccine. Assay: immunoSEQ multiplex PCR; the TCRdb copy retains only in-frame clones and omits some. The sample has about 150,000 clones; 91% are singletons. This sample comprised peripheral blood, obtained on day 0 of AZD1222 vaccination. The receptors were gathered from an adult in good health. Each CDR3 is given with its conserved first and last residue. The D gene is left open where the match is weak. Rows give clone size only sometimes, using once, few, many, or a class for an expanded clone.

V gene	clone size	D gene	J gene	CDR3 DNA	CDR3 protein
TRBV27	NA	TRBD1	TRBJ1-5	TGTGCCAGCAGCCCTATACAGACAGGGCGGGATCAGCCCCAGCATTTT	CASSPIQTGRDQPQHF
TRBV6-5	NA	TRBD2	TRBJ2-5	TGTGCCAGCAGAAGGAGGGACTACGTCGTAGAGACCCAGTACTTC	CASRRRDYVVETQYF
TRBV10-3	once	NA	TRBJ1-1	TGTGCCATCGGGAGGGGAAATGCTGAAGCTTTCTTT	CAIGRGNAEAFF
TRBV18	NA	NA	TRBJ2-2	TGTGCCAGCTCCCCGGGAACTGCCTACACCGGGGAGCTGTTTTTT	CASSPGTAYTGELFF
TRBV18	NA	NA	TRBJ1-5	TGTGCCAGCTCACCGTCAAGTCAGCCCCAGCATTTT	CASSPSSQPQHF
TRBV15	NA	NA	TRBJ2-7	TGTGCCACCAGCAGAGGGTCAAGCTCCTACGAGCAGTACTTC	CATSRGSSSYEQYF
TRBV28	NA	NA	TRBJ1-3	TGTGCCAGCAGCCTGGGGGGGGCATCTGGAAACACCATATATTTT	CASSLGGASGNTIYF
TRBV5-1	NA	TRBD1	TRBJ2-7	TGCGCCAGCAGCGGACAGGGGAAGCAGTACTTC	CASSGQGKQYF
TRBV30	NA	NA	TRBJ2-5	TGTGCCTGGAGTACCGGGACTAGGGGGCCCTTAGAGACCCAGTACTTC	CAWSTGTRGPLETQYF
TRBV28	once	TRBD2	TRBJ2-1	TGTGCCAGCAACACGGGGGGGCGTGAGCAGTTCTTC	CASNTGGREQFF
TRBV19	NA	NA	TRBJ1-1	TGTGCCAGTAGTGCCCAGATGAACACTGAAGCTTTCTTT	CASSAQMNTEAFF
TRBV7-9	NA	NA	TRBJ2-7	TGTGCCAGCAGCTCGGTGGGGGCCTACGAGCAGTACTTC	CASSSVGAYEQYF
TRBV12-5	NA	TRBD1	TRBJ2-7	TGTGCTAGTGGTTTGGACAGGGGCTACGAGCAGTACTTC	CASGLDRGYEQYF
TRBV24-1	NA	TRBD2	TRBJ2-5	TGTGCCACCAGTGATTTCCCCGGACTAGCGGGGGGGAGGGAGACCCAGTACTTC	CATSDFPGLAGGRETQYF
TRBV7-8	NA	NA	TRBJ2-5	TGTGCCAGCAGACCTAGACGGGGGGCGGTGGAGACCCAGTACTTC	CASRPRRGAVETQYF
TRBV28	NA	TRBD1	TRBJ2-5	TGTGCCAGCAGCGACTCCTCGACAGGGCAGCAAGAGACCCAGTACTTC	CASSDSSTGQQETQYF
TRBV6-5	NA	NA	TRBJ1-1	TGTGCCAGCAGTCAACAAGGGGGGCAGAACACTGAAGCTTTCTTT	CASSQQGGQNTEAFF
TRBV11-3	NA	NA	TRBJ2-5	TGTGCCAGCAGCGGTAGGGGATGGGAGACCCAGTACTTC	CASSGRGWETQYF
TRBV7-9	NA	NA	TRBJ1-4	TGTGCCAGCAGCTTAGGTCAGGTTGGTGAAAAACTGTTTTTT	CASSLGQVGEKLFF
TRBV3-1/TRBV3-2	NA	NA	TRBJ1-4	TGTGCCAGCAGCCAACGGCAGCAAAATGAAAAACTGTTTTTT	CASSQRQQNEKLFF
TRBV5-4	NA	NA	TRBJ2-7	TGTGCCAGCAGCCCTCCCGGGACTCCTTCCTACGAGCAGTACTTC	CASSPPGTPSYEQYF
TRBV4-1	NA	TRBD2	TRBJ2-7	TGCGCCAGCAGCCAAGAACTAGCGTTATCCTACGAGCAGTACTTC	CASSQELALSYEQYF
TRBV27	NA	TRBD1	TRBJ1-2	TGTGCCAGCAGTTTAACAGGGGGCAATAAAGGCTACACCTTC	CASSLTGGNKGYTF
TRBV5-6	NA	NA	TRBJ1-1	TGTGCCAGCAGCTTGGGACCTTTTGATGAAGCTTTCTTT	CASSLGPFDEAFF
TRBV7-9	NA	TRBD2	TRBJ2-1	TGTGCCAGCAGCTTAGCGATAGCGGGTGTTGAGCAGTTCTTC	CASSLAIAGVEQFF
TRBV19	once	NA	TRBJ2-1	TGTGCCAGTAGTCCCCAGGAAGATCCCCGAATCCGACAGTTCTTC	CASSPQEDPRIRQFF
TRBV3-1/TRBV3-2	NA	NA	TRBJ2-3	TGTGCCAGCAGCCGGATAAGCACAGATACGCAGTATTTT	CASSRISTDTQYF
TRBV28	NA	TRBD2	TRBJ2-7	TGTGCCAGCAGTCCATCCGGAATAAGCGGGAGGCACGAGCAGTACTTC	CASSPSGISGRHEQYF
TRBV27	NA	NA	TRBJ2-3	TGTGCCAGCAGTTTATACGGGGTCCCAACCACAGATACGCAGTATTTT	CASSLYGVPTTDTQYF
TRBV11-2	NA	NA	TRBJ2-1	TGTGCCAGCAGTTACGGGGGTCTCTACAATGAGCAGTTCTTC	CASSYGGLYNEQFF
TRBV7-2	NA	TRBD2	TRBJ2-1	TGTGCCAGCAGCTTAGATGCTAGCGGGAGTAGGTATGAGCAGTTCTTC	CASSLDASGSRYEQFF
TRBV6-5	once	NA	TRBJ1-2	TGTGCCAGCAGTTCCGGGCAGACCTATGGCTACACCTTC	CASSSGQTYGYTF
TRBV7-9	NA	TRBD1	TRBJ2-5	TGTGCCAGCAGCTCAATGGACAGGCGGCCGACGGGACAAGAGACCCAGTACTTC	CASSSMDRRPTGQETQYF
TRBV6-2/TRBV6-3	NA	TRBD2	TRBJ2-3	TGTGCCAGCAGTTACTCGAGGACTAGCGGGATCTACACAGATACGCAGTATTTT	CASSYSRTSGIYTDTQYF
TRBV27	NA	TRBD2	TRBJ2-7	TGTGCCAGCAGTTTATTCGGCGGGAGATCGTACGAGCAGTACTTC	CASSLFGGRSYEQYF
TRBV7-2	NA	NA	TRBJ2-3	TGTGCCAGCAGCTTAGTATCCGGAGGGTGGGTAGATACGCAGTATTTT	CASSLVSGGWVDTQYF
TRBV28	NA	NA	TRBJ1-1	TGTGCCAGCAGTTTAATGAACACTGAAGCTTTCTTT	CASSLMNTEAFF
TRBV3-1/TRBV3-2	NA	TRBD1	TRBJ1-2	TGTGCCAGCAGCCAACGGGACAGCAGAGAGTCTGGCTACACCTTC	CASSQRDSRESGYTF
TRBV6-2/TRBV6-3	NA	NA	TRBJ2-7	TGTGCCAGCAGTTACTCGATTAGGCGTCAGGGCTGGTACGAGCAGTACTTC	CASSYSIRRQGWYEQYF
TRBV30	NA	NA	TRBJ1-1	TGTGCCTGGAGTTTTATAGGGAGGGCTGAAGCTTTCTTT	CAWSFIGRAEAFF
TRBV5-1	NA	TRBD1	TRBJ1-4	TGCGCCAGCAGCTTGGAAGGGACAGGGGGCTTTGAAAAACTGTTTTTT	CASSLEGTGGFEKLFF
TRBV6-2/TRBV6-3	NA	NA	TRBJ1-1	TGTGCCAGCAGTTACCCCCTGATGAACACTGAAGCTTTCTTT	CASSYPLMNTEAFF
TRBV3-1/TRBV3-2	NA	NA	TRBJ1-5	TGTGCCAGCAGCCCCGACAGGTTCCAGCCCCAGCATTTT	CASSPDRFQPQHF
TRBV30	NA	NA	TRBJ1-2	TGTGCCTGGAGTGCCTCTTCGGCCAATGGCTACACCTTC	CAWSASSANGYTF
TRBV4-1	NA	NA	TRBJ2-5	TGCGCCAGCAGCCCCCGGGACTCTCAAGAGACCCAGTACTTC	CASSPRDSQETQYF
TRBV19	once	TRBD1	TRBJ1-2	TGTGCCAGTAACAGGGGTGACTATGGCTACACCTTC	CASNRGDYGYTF
TRBV10-3	NA	NA	TRBJ2-7	TGTGCCATCACGGGACCAGGGACACCCTGGGGCGAGCAGTACTTC	CAITGPGTPWGEQYF
TRBV30	NA	NA	TRBJ2-2	TGTGCCGGGACCTGGGCGAACACCGGGGAGCTGTTTTTT	CAGTWANTGELFF
TRBV7-3	NA	NA	TRBJ2-3	TGTGCCAGCAGCCCCGGGCGGCAAAATACGCAGTATTTT	CASSPGRQNTQYF
TRBV19	NA	TRBD1	TRBJ1-3	TGTGCCAGTAGCGGACAGGGGGCCACTGGAAACACCATATATTTT	CASSGQGATGNTIYF
TRBV7-9	NA	NA	TRBJ1-6	TGTGCCAGCAGCCCGGGGGGCGCCGGAGATTCACCCCTCCACTTT	CASSPGGAGDSPLHF